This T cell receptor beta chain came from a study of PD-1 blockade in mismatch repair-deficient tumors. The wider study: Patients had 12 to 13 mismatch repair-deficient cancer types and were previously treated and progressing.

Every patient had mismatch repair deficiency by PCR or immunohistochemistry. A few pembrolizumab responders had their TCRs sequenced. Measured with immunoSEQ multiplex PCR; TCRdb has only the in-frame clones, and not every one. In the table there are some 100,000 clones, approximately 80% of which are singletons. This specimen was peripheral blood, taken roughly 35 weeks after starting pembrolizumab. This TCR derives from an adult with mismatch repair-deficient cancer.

This CDR3 reads CASSVGAGFGVSLDNEQFF. CDR3 nucleotides: TGTGCCAGCAGCGTAGGTGCAGGGTTTGGTGTCAGCCTGGACAATGAGCAGTTCTTC. The rearrangement links TRBV9 to TRBJ2-1; tentative D call: TRBD1 (5 bases). The V gene's germline CDR1 is SGDLS and CDR2 YYNGEE. The ends were cut back, 0 bases at V and 5 bases at J, with 24 bases in the middle. The CDR3 contains 19 residues. The full variable domain, completed using reference TRBV9 and TRBJ2-1, is DSGVTQTPKHLITATGQRVTLRCSPRSGDLSVYWYQQSLDQGLQFLIQYYNGEERAKGNILERFSAQQFPDLHSELNLSSLELGDSALYFCASSVGAGFGVSLDNEQFFGPGTRLTVL.